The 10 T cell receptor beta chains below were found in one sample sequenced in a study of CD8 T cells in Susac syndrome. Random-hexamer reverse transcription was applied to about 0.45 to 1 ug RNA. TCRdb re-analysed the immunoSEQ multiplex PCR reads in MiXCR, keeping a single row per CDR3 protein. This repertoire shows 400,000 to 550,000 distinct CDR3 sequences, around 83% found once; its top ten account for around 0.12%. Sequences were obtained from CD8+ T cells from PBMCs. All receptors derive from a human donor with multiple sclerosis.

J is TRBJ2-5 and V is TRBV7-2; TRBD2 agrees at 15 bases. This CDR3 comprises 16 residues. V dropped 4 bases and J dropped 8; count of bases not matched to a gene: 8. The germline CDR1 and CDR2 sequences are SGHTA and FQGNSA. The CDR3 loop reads CASSSGLAGGLVTQYF. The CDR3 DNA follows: TGTGCCAGCAGCTCGGGACTAGCGGGGGGCCTTGTAACCCAGTACTTC.

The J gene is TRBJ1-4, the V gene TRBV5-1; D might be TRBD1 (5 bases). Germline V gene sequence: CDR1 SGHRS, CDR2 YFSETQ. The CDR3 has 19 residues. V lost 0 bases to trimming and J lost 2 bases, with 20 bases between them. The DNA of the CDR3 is TGCGCCAGCAGCTTGGGAACTTCGCAGGGAATAAGGACTAATGAAAAACTGTTTTTT. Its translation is CASSLGTSQGIRTNEKLFF.

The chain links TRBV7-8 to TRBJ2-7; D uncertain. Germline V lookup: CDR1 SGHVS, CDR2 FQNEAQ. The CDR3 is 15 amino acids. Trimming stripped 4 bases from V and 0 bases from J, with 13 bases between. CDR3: CASSWYGPSSYEQYF. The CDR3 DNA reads TGTGCCAGCAGCTGGTACGGTCCGAGCTCCTACGAGCAGTACTTC.

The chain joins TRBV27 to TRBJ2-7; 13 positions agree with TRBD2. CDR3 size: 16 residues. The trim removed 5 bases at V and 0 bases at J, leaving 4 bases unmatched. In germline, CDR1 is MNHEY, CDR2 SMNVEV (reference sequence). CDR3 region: CASSPWTSGSSYEQYF. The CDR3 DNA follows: TGTGCCAGCAGTCCTTGGACTAGCGGGAGCTCCTACGAGCAGTACTTC.

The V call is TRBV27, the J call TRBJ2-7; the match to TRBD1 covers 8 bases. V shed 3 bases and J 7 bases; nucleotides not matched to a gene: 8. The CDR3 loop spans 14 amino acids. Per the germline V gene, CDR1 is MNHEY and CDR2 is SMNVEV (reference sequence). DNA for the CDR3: TGTGCCAGCAGTTTCACAGGGGGGACGAATGAGCAGTACTTC. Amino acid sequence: CASSFTGGTNEQYF.

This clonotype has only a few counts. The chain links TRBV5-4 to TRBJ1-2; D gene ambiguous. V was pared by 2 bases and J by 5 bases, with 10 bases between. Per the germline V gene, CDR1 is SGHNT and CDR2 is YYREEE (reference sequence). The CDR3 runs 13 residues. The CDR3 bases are TGTGCCAGCAGCTTTGGGGTCCTGTATGGCTACACCTTC. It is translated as CASSFGVLYGYTF.

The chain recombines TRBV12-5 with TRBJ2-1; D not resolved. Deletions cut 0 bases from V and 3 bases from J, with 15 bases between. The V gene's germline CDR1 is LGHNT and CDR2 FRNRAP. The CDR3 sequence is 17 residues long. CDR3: CASGLVPSSEVYNEQFF. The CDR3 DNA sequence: TGTGCTAGTGGTTTGGTCCCCTCGAGCGAGGTCTACAATGAGCAGTTCTTC.

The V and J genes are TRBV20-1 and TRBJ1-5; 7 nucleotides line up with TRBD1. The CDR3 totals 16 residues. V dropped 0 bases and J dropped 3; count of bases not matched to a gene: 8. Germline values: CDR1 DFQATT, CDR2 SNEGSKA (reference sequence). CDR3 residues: CSARDVGGQDNQPQHF. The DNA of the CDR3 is TGCAGTGCTAGAGATGTGGGAGGACAGGACAATCAGCCCCAGCATTTT.

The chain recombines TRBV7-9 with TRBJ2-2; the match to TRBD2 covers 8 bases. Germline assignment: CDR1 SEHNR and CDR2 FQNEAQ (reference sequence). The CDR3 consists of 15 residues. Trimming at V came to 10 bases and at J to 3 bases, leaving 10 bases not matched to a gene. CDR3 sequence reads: CATAGGAFDTGELFF. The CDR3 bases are TGTGCCACCGCGGGGGGAGCGTTTGACACCGGGGAGCTGTTTTTT.

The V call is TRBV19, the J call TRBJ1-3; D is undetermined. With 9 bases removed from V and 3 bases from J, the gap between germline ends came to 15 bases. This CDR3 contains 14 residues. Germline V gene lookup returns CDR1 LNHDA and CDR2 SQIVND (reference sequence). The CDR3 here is CASHSDTYGNTIYF. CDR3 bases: TGTGCCAGCCACTCCGACACTTATGGAAACACCATATATTTT.